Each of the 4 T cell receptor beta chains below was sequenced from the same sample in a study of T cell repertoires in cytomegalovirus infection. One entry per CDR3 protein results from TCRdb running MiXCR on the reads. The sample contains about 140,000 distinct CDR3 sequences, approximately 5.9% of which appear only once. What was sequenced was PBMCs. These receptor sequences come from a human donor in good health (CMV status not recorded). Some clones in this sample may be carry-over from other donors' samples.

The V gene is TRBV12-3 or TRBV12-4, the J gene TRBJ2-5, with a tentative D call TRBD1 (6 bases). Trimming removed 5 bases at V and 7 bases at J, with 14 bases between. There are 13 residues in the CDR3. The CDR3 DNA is TGTGCCAGCAGTCCCTCTCCGACAGGGACCCAGTACTTC. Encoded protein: CASSPSPTGTQYF.

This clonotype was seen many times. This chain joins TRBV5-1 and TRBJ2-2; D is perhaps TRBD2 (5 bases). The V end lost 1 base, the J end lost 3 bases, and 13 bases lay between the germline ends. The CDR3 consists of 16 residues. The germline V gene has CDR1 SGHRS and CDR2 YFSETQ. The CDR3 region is CASSLQPGKDTGELFF. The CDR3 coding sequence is TGCGCCAGCAGCTTGCAGCCGGGGAAGGACACCGGGGAGCTGTTTTTT.

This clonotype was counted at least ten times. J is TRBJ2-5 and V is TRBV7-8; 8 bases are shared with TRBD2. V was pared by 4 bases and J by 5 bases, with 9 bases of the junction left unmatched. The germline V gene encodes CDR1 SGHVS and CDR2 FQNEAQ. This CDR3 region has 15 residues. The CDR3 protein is CASSSRAGVGETQYF. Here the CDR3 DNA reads TGTGCCAGCAGCTCTCGAGCGGGGGTCGGCGAGACCCAGTACTTC.

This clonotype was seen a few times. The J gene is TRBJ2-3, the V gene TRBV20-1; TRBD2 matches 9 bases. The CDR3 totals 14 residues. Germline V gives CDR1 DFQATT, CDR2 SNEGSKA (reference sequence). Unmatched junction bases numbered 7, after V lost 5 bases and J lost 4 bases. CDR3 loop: CSAPAGGPADTQYF. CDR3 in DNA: TGCAGTGCTCCGGCGGGGGGGCCTGCAGATACGCAGTATTTT.